This TCR beta chain was sequenced during a study of CD8 T cells in Susac syndrome. Study results and caveats: The study conceded that its TCR sequencing and HLA analysis involved relatively few individuals.

It was with random hexamers that about 0.45 to 1 ug RNA was reverse transcribed. With immunoSEQ multiplex PCR, TCR beta CDR3 was amplified across 54 Vbeta and 13 Jbeta. Each CDR3 protein is one row after TCRdb ran MiXCR on the immunoSEQ multiplex PCR reads. The table includes more than 110,000 distinct CDR3 sequences, approximately 93% detected once. Germline lookup yields CDR1 SGHDN and CDR2 FVKESK. V was shortened by 4 bases and J by 6 bases, with 15 bases between the two germline ends. The CDR3 has 14 amino acids. TCR beta was sequenced from blood CD8+ and CD4+ T cells. The CD8+ and CD4+ T cells were negatively isolated, with the TEMRA cells enriched by FACS. A single count supports this clonotype. The antigen is not known.

The TCR comes from a human donor in good health. This sequence joins TRBV14 and TRBJ1-2; D is possibly TRBD1 (5 bases). The sample was CD8+ T cells from PBMCs. The CDR3 nucleotides read TGTGCCAGCAGCCCCAGCCCAGGGTACCATGGCTACACCTTC. It translates to CASSPSPGYHGYTF.